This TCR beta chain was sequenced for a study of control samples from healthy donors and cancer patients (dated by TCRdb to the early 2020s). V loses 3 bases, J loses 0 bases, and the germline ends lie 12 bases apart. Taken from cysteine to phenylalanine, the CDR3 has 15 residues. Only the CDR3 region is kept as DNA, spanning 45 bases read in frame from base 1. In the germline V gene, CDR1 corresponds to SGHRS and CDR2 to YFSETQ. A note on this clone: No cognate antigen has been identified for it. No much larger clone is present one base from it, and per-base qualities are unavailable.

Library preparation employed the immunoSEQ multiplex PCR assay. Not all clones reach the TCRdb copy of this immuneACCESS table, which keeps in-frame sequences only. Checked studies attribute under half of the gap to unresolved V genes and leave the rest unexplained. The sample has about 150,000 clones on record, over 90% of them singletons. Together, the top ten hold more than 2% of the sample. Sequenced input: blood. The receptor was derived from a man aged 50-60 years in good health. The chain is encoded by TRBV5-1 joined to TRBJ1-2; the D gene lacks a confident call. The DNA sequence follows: TGCGCCAGCAGCTCCCGGGGAGAGTCTAACTATGGCTACACCTTC. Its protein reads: CASSSRGESNYGYTF.